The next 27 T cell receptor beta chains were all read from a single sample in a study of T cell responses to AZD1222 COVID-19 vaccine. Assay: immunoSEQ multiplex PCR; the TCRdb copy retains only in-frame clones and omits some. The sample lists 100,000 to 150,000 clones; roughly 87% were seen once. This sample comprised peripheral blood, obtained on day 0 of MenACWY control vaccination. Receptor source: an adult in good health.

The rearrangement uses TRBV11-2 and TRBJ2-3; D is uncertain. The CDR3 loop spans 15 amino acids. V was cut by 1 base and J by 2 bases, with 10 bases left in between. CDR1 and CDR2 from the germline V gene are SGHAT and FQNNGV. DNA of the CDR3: TGTGCCAGCAGCTTAGTAGGCGGATTCACAGATACGCAGTATTTT. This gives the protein CASSLVGGFTDTQYF.

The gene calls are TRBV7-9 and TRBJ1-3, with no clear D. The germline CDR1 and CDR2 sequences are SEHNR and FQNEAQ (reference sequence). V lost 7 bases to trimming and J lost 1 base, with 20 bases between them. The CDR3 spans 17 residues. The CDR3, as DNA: TGTGCCAGCACCCTTTTAACCGGACGCCGGTCTGGAAACACCATATATTTT. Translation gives CASTLLTGRRSGNTIYF. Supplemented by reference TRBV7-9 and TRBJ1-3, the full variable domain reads DTGVSQNPRHKITKRGQNVTFRCDPISEHNRLYWYRQTLGQGPEFLTYFQNEAQLEKSRLLSDRFSAERPKGSFSTLEIQRTEQGDSAMYLCASTLLTGRRSGNTIYFGEGSWLTVV.

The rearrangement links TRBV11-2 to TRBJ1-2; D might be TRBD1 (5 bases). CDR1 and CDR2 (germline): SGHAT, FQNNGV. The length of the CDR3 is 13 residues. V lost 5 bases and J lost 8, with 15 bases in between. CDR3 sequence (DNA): TGTGCCAGCAGCCACCGACAGCCAGGAGGCTACACCTTC. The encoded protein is CASSHRQPGGYTF.

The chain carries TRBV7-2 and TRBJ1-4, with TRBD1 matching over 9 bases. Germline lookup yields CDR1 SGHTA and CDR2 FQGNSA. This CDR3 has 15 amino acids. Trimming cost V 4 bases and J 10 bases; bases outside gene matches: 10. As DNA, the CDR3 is TGTGCCAGCAGCTCCCAGGGACAGGGATACGGAAAACTGTTTTTT. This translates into CASSSQGQGYGKLFF. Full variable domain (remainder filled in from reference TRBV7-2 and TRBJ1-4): GAGVSQSPSNKVTEKGKDVELRCDPISGHTALYWYRQSLGQGLEFLIYFQGNSAPDKSGLPSDRFSAERTGGSVSTLTIQRTQQEDSAVYLCASSSQGQGYGKLFFGSGTQLSVL.

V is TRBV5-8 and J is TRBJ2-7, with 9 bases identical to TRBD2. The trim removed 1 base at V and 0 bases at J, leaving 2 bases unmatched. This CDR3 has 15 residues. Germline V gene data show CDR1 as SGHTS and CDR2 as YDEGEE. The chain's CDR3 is CASSLLLAGSYEQYF. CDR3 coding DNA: TGTGCCAGCAGCTTGTTACTAGCGGGCTCCTACGAGCAGTACTTC.

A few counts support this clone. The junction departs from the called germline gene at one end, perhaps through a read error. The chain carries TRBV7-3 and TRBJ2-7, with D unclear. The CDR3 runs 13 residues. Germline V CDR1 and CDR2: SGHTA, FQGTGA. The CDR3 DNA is TGTGCCAGCAGCTTATGGCAGTCCTCCGAGCAGTACTTC. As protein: CASSLWQSSEQYF.

The CDR3 region has the DNA TGCGCCAGCATGGTGGGAGCTGGGGCCAACGTCCTGACTTTC. This gives the protein CASMVGAGANVLTF. The chain uses TRBV10-2 and TRBJ2-6; D possibly corresponds to TRBD2 (5 bases). This CDR3 is built from 14 residues. The V gene lost 7 bases and the J gene lost 2 bases, with 9 bases spanning the gap. The V gene's germline CDR1 is WSHSY and CDR2 SAAADI.

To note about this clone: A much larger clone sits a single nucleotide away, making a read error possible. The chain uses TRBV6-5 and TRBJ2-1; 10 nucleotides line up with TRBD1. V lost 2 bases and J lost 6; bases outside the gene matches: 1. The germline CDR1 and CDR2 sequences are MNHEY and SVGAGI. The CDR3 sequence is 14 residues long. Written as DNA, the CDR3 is TGTGCCAGCAGTTACAGGACAGGGGGCAATGAGCAGTTCTTC. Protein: CASSYRTGGNEQFF.

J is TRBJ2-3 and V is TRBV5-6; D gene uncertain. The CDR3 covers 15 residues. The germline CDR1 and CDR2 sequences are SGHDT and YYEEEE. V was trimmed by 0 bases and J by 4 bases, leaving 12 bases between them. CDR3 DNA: TGTGCCAGCAGCTTGGCTGGGAACGCCCCAGATACGCAGTATTTT. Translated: CASSLAGNAPDTQYF.

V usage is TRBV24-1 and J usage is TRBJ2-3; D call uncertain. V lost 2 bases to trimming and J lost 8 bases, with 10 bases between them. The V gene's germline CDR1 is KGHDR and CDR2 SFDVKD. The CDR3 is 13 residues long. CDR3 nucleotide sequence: TGTGCCACCAGTGATTGGCTAAAGGGTACGCAGTATTTT. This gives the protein CATSDWLKGTQYF.

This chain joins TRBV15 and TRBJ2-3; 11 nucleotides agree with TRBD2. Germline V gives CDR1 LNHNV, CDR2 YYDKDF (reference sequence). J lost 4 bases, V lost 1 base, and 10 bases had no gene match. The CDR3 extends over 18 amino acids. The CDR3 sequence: CATSRVSRLAGKADTQYF. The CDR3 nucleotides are TGTGCCACCAGCAGAGTGTCGCGACTAGCGGGAAAGGCAGATACGCAGTATTTT. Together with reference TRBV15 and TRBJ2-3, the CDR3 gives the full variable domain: DAMVIQNPRYQVTQFGKPVTLSCSQTLNHNVMYWYQQKSSQAPKLLFHYYDKDFNNEADTPDNFQSRRPNTSFCFLDIRSPGLGDTAMYLCATSRVSRLAGKADTQYFGPGTRLTVL.

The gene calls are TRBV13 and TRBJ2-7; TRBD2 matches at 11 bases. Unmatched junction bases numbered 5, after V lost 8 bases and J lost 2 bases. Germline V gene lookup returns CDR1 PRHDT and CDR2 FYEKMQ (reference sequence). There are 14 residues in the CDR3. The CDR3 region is CASGTSGPPYEQYV. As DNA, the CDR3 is TGTGCCAGCGGGACTAGCGGTCCTCCCTACGAGCAGTACGTC.

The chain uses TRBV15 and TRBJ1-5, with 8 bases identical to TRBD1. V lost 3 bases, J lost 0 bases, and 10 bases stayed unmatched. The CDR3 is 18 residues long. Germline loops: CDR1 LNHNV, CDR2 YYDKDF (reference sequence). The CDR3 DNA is TGTGCCACCAGCAGGGGCCCGTTGGACAGGGTTAGCAATCAGCCCCAGCATTTT. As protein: CATSRGPLDRVSNQPQHF.

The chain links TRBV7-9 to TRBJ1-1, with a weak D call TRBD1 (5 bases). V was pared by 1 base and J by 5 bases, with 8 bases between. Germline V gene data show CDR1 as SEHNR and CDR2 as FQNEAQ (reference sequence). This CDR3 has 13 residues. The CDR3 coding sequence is TGTGCCAGCAGCTTAGAAGACAGTACTGAAGCTTTCTTT. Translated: CASSLEDSTEAFF.

The CDR3 reads CASSLSSTGNIQYF. The CDR3, as DNA: TGTGCCAGCAGTTTATCCTCGACAGGAAACATTCAGTACTTC. The rearrangement links TRBV27 to TRBJ2-4; weak D call: TRBD1 (6 bases). Germline loops: CDR1 MNHEY, CDR2 SMNVEV (reference sequence). This CDR3 is built from 14 residues. Trimming left V 0 bases short and J 6 bases short, with 9 bases between.

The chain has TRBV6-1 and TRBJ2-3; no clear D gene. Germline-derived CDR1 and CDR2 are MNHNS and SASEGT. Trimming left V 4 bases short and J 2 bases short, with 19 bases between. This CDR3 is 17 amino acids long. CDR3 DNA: TGTGCCAGCAGTGGTGGAAGGGTGGCACATCACACAGATACGCAGTATTTT. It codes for CASSGGRVAHHTDTQYF.

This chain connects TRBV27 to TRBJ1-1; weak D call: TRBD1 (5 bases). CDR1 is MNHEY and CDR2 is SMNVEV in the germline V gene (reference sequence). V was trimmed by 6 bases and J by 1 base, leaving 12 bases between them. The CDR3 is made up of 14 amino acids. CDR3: CASRKDIPNTEAFF. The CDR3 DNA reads TGTGCCAGCAGGAAGGACATTCCGAACACTGAAGCTTTCTTT.

This chain's CDR3 is CASSLGTGRGNIQYF. DNA of the CDR3: TGTGCCAGCAGCTTGGGGACAGGAAGAGGCAACATTCAGTACTTC. The chain joins TRBV11-3 to TRBJ2-4; 8 positions agree with TRBD1. V was clipped by 3 bases and J by 7 bases; unmatched bases: 8. This CDR3 region has 15 residues. CDR1 and CDR2 from the germline V gene are SGHNT and YENEEA.

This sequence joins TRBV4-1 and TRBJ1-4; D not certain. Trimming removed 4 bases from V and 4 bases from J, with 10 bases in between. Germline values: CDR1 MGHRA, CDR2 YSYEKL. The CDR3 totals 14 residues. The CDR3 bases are TGCGCCAGCAGCCCCGTCGCGGGTAATGAAAAACTGTTTTTT. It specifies CASSPVAGNEKLFF.

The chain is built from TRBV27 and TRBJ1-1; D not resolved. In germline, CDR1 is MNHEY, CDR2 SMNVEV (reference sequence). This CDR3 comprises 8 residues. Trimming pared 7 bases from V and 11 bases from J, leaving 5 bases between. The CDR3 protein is CASKKAFF. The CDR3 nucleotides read TGTGCCAGCAAAAAGGCTTTCTTT.

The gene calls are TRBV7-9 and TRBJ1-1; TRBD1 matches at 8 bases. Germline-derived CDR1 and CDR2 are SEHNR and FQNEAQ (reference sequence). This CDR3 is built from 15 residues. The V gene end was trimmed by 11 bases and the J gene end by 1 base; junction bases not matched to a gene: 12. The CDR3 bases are TGTGCCGGGCTGACAGGGGCGGTAGAGAACACTGAAGCTTTCTTT. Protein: CAGLTGAVENTEAFF.

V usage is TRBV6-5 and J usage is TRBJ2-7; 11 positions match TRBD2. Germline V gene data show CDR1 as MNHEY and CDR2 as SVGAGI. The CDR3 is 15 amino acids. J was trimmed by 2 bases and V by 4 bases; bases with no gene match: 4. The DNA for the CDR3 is TGTGCCAGCAGTTGGGGGACTAGCGGTACCTACGAGCAGTACTTC. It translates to CASSWGTSGTYEQYF.

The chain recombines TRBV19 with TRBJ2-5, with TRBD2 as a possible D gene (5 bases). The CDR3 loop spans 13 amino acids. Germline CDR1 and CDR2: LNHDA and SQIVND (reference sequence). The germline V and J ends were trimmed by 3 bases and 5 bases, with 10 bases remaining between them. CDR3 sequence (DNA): TGTGCCAGTAGTATGTCCCGGGGTGAGACCCAGTACTTC. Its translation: CASSMSRGETQYF.

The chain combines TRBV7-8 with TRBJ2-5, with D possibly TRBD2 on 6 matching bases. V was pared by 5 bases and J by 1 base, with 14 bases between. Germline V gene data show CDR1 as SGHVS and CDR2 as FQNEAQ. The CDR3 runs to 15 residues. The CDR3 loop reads CASSPDLEGQETQYF. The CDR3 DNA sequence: TGTGCCAGCAGCCCAGACCTGGAGGGCCAAGAGACCCAGTACTTC.

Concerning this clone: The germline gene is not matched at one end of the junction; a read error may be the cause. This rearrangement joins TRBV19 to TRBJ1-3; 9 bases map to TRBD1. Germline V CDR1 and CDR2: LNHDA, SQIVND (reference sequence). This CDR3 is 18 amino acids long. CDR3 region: CASRIAPGQGTAGNTIYF. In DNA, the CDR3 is TGTGCCAGTAGAATAGCCCCGGGACAGGGAACGGCTGGAAACACCATATATTTT.

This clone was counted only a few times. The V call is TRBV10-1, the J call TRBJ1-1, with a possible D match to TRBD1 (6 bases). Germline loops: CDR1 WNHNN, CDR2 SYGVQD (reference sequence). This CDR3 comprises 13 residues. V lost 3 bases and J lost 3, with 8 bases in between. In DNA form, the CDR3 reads TGCGCCAGCAGTGATGGGGGCCACACTGAAGCTTTCTTT. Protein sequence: CASSDGGHTEAFF.

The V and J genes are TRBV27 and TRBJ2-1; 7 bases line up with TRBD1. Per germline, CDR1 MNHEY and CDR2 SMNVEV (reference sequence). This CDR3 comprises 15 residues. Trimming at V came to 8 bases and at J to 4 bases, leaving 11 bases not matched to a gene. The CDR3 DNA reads TGTGCCAGCGGATCGCGGACAGGACCGTACAATGAGCAGTTCTTC. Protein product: CASGSRTGPYNEQFF.